What follows describes a single T cell receptor (beta chain). The repertoire was sequenced with immunoSEQ multiplex PCR; TCRdb's copy has only in-frame clones and lacks some. Of 70,000 to 75,000 clones in the sample, 92% were seen once. The data derive from a study of T cell changes during pregnancy in multiple sclerosis. The material sequenced was peripheral blood, taken in the second trimester of pregnancy. This sequence originates from a female donor with multiple sclerosis, enrolled in a pregnancy study.

CDR3 bases: TGTGCCAGCAGACGGACTAGCGGGGGCGTCGGAGAGACCCAGTACTTC. It translates to CASRRTSGGVGETQYF. The V call is TRBV6-6, the J call TRBJ2-5, with TRBD2 matching over 13 bases. V trimming: 6 bases; J trimming: 4 bases; junction bases outside the gene matches: 8. The CDR3 is made up of 16 amino acids. CDR1 is MNHNY, CDR2 SVGAGI, per germline (reference sequence).